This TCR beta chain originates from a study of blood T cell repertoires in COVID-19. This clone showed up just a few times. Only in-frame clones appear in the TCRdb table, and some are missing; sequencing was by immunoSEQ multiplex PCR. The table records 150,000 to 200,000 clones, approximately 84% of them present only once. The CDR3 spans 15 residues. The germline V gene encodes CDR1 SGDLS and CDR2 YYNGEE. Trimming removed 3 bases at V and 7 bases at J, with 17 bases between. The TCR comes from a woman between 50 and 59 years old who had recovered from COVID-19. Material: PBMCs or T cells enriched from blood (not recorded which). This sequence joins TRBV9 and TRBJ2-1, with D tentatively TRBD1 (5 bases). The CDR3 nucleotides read TGTGCCAGCAGCGCCTCAGGGAATGGTATGAATGAGCAGTTCTTC. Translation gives CASSASGNGMNEQFF.